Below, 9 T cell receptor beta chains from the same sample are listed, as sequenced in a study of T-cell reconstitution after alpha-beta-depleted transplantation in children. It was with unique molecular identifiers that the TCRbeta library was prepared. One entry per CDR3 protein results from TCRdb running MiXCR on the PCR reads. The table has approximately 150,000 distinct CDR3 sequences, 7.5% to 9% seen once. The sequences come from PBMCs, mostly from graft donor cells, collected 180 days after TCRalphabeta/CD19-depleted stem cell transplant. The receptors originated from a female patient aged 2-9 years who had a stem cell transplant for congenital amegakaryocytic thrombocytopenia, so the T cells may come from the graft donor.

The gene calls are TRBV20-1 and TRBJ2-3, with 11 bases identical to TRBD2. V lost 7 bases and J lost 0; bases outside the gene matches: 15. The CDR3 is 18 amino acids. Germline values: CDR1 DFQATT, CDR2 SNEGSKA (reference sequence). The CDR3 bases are TGCAGTGGCGCGGCCCCTAGCGGGAGGTTACACAGCACAGATACGCAGTATTTT. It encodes CSGAAPSGRLHSTDTQYF.

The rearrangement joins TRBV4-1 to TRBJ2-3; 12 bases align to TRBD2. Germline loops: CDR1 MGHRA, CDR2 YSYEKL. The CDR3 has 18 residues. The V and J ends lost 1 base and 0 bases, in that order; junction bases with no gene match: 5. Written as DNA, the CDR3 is TGCGCCAGCAGCCAAGGGGCTAGCGGGGGGGCTAGCACAGATACGCAGTATTTT. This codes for CASSQGASGGASTDTQYF.

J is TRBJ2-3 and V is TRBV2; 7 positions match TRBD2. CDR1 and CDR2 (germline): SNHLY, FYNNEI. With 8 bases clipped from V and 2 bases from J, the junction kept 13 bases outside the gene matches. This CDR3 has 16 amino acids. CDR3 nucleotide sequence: TGTGCCAGCCAAGGATTCCTAGCGGAGCCCACAGATACGCAGTATTTT. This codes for CASQGFLAEPTDTQYF.

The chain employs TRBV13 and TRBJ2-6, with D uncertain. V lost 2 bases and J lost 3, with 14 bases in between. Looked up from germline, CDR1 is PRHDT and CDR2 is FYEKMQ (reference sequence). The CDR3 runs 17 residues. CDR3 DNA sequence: TGTGCCAGCAGCTTAAAAGTCAAGACGGGTGGGGCCAACGTCCTGACTTTC. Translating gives CASSLKVKTGGANVLTF.

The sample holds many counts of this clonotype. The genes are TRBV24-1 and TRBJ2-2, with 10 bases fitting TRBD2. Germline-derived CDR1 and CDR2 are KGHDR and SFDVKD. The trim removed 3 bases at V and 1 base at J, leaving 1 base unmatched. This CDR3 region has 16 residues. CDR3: CATSDIAGGNTGELFF. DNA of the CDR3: TGTGCCACCAGTGATATAGCGGGGGGGAACACCGGGGAGCTGTTTTTT.

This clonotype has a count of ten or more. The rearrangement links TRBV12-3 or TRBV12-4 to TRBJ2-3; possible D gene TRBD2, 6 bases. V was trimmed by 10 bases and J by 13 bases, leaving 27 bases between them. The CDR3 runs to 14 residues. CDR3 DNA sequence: TGTGCCACCAGAAAGAGTGAGGGACTCCTCCAGGAGTATTTT. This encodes CATRKSEGLLQEYF.

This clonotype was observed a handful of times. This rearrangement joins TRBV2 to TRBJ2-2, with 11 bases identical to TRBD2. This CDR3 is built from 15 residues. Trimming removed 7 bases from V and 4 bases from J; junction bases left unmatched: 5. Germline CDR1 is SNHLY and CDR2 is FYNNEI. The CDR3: CASNRLAGFTGELFF. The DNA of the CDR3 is TGTGCCAGCAACCGACTAGCGGGGTTCACCGGGGAGCTGTTTTTT.

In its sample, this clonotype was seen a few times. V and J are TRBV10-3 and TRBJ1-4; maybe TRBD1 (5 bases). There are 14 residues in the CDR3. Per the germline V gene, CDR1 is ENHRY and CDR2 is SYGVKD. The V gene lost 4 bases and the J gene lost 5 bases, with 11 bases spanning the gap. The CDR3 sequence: CAISGDGANEKLFF. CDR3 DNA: TGTGCCATCAGTGGGGACGGAGCCAATGAAAAACTGTTTTTT.

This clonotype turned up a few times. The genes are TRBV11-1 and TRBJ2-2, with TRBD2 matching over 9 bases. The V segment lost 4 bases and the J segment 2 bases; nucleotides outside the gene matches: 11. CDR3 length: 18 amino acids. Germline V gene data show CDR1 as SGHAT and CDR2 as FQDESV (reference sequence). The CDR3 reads CASSSDTVTSGNTGELFF. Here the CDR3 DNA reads TGTGCCAGCAGCTCGGACACTGTGACTAGCGGTAACACCGGGGAGCTGTTTTTT.